This T cell receptor (beta chain) appears in the sequencing data of a study of radiotherapy plus CTLA-4 blockade in lung cancer. General study points: Following radiotherapy plus ipilimumab, tumor-derived TCR clones expanded in the blood.

Regarding this clone: Its antigen is unidentified. The same CDR3 also results from other DNA sequences found in this sample.

The germline V gene has CDR1 SGDLS and CDR2 YYNGEE. The trim removed 4 bases at V and 4 bases at J, leaving 12 bases unmatched. The CDR3 totals 16 residues. Assay used: immunoSEQ multiplex PCR; TCRdb lists only in-frame clones, some missing. The profile shows approximately 97,000 clones, about four fifths of them singletons. The sequencing here drew on peripheral blood, taken from a patient treated with radiotherapy plus ipilimumab. The chain links TRBV9 to TRBJ2-7, with 9 bases lining up with TRBD2. The sequence was collected from a human donor with non-small cell lung cancer who had stable disease on radiotherapy plus ipilimumab. The CDR3 nucleotides are TGTGCCAGCAGCTCCGGGGGGCTAGCGGGGCTGTACGAGCAGTACTTC. It is translated as CASSSGGLAGLYEQYF.